Each of the 31 T cell receptor beta chains below was sequenced from the same sample in a study of post-analysis software for immune sequencing data. Included in the TCR beta cDNA libraries were unique molecular identifiers. TCRdb used MiXCR to reprocess the PCR reads, holding one entry per CDR3 protein. The table shows approximately 730,000 distinct CDR3 sequences, with around 45% occurring only once. These receptors' targets are unknown. Broader study findings: TRBV segments more frequent in patients than in controls numbered five and included TRBV5-6, TRBV5-1 and TRBV20-1.

Input material: blood. The receptors derive from a girl aged 10-17 years with multiple sclerosis.

This clonotype showed up just a few times. This chain joins TRBV4-1 and TRBJ2-7; possible D gene TRBD2, 5 bases. V was cut by 0 bases and J by 6 bases, with 18 bases left in between. In germline, CDR1 is MGHRA, CDR2 YSYEKL. The length of the CDR3 is 16 residues. The CDR3 coding sequence is TGCGCCAGCAGCCAAGATCGAGGATTCGGAGGCAGCGAGCAGTACTTC. Translation gives CASSQDRGFGGSEQYF.

The chain employs TRBV28 and TRBJ1-1; tentatively, D is TRBD1 (5 bases). In germline, CDR1 is MDHEN, CDR2 SYDVKM. Trimming took off 1 base at V and 5 bases at J, with 11 bases between the two ends. CDR3 length: 14 amino acids. The CDR3 loop is CASSLYQGRTEAFF. The CDR3 DNA follows: TGTGCCAGCAGTTTATACCAGGGTAGGACTGAAGCTTTCTTT.

V is TRBV7-2 and J is TRBJ2-7; D is undetermined. With 1 base removed from V and 2 bases from J, the gap between germline ends came to 15 bases. This CDR3 contains 16 residues. Germline V gene data show CDR1 as SGHTA and CDR2 as FQGNSA. CDR3 DNA: TGTGCCAGCAGCTTAGGATGGGCCGGGCCTCCCTACGAGCAGTACTTC. The encoded protein is CASSLGWAGPPYEQYF.

Notes on this clonotype: A junction boundary mismatches the germline segment, possibly from a read error. The chain links TRBV7-3 to TRBJ2-1; possible D gene TRBD2, 6 bases. This CDR3 has 19 residues. The germline CDR1 and CDR2 sequences are SGHTA and FQGTGA. Here the CDR3 reads CASSPEGRSYKMSYNEQFF. The CDR3 region has the DNA TGCGCCAGCAGCCCCGAAGGGAGGTCCTACAAAATGTCCTACAATGAGCAGTTCTTC.

This clonotype was seen more than once but under ten times. J is TRBJ2-1 and V is TRBV29-1; D gene ambiguous. The CDR3 has 11 residues. CDR1 SQVTM and CDR2 ANQGSEA come from the germline V gene. The germline V and J ends were trimmed by 1 base and 5 bases, with 3 bases remaining between them. The CDR3 here is CSVEADNEQFF. CDR3 in DNA: TGCAGCGTTGAAGCAGACAATGAGCAGTTCTTC.

J is TRBJ1-4 and V is TRBV15, with D possibly matching TRBD1 (6 bases). V lost 5 bases, J lost 0 bases, and 7 bases lay in between. This CDR3 contains 14 residues. CDR1 and CDR2 (germline): LNHNV, YYDKDF (reference sequence). CDR3 nucleotides: TGTGCCACCAGCTGGGGGCCAACTAATGAAAAACTGTTTTTT. It translates to CATSWGPTNEKLFF.

V and J are TRBV7-2 and TRBJ2-1; D is perhaps TRBD1 or TRBD2 (6 bases each). Germline loops: CDR1 SGHTA, CDR2 FQGNSA. This CDR3 has 15 residues. Trimming took off 2 bases at V and 4 bases at J, with 12 bases between the two ends. The CDR3 reads CASSLSGDIYNEQFF. The CDR3 DNA sequence: TGTGCCAGCAGCTTATCGGGGGACATATACAATGAGCAGTTCTTC. The variable domain in full, with the rest retrieved from reference TRBV7-2 and TRBJ2-1, is GAGVSQSPSNKVTEKGKDVELRCDPISGHTALYWYRQSLGQGLEFLIYFQGNSAPDKSGLPSDRFSAERTGGSVSTLTIQRTQQEDSAVYLCASSLSGDIYNEQFFGPGTRLTVL.

This clonotype was detected once. The rearrangement links TRBV11-2 to TRBJ1-2; D unresolved. Trimming took 0 bases from V and 3 from J, leaving 5 bases between them. Germline V gene data show CDR1 as SGHAT and CDR2 as FQNNGV. The CDR3 is made up of 13 amino acids. CDR3 DNA sequence: TGTGCCAGCAGCTTAGAACTTTACTATGGCTACACCTTC. It specifies CASSLELYYGYTF.

V gene TRBV4-2 combines with J gene TRBJ2-1; D possibly matches TRBD1 or TRBD2 (5 bases each). The germline CDR1 and CDR2 sequences are LGHNA and YNFKEQ. V lost 4 bases, J lost 1 base, and 11 bases lay in between. The CDR3 runs to 15 residues. The CDR3 here is CASSRDQRSYNEQFF. CDR3 sequence (DNA): TGTGCCAGCAGCCGGGACCAGCGGTCCTACAATGAGCAGTTCTTC.

The chain couples TRBV28 to TRBJ2-7; 8 nucleotides match TRBD1. The CDR3 sequence is 18 residues long. CDR1 is MDHEN and CDR2 is SYDVKM in the germline V gene. This CDR3 reads CAVFPADLGQGRGYEQYF. DNA of the CDR3: TGTGCAGTCTTCCCAGCAGACCTCGGACAGGGCAGAGGCTACGAGCAGTACTTC.

The V gene is TRBV7-9, the J gene TRBJ2-7; D is perhaps TRBD2 (5 bases). Germline V gene sequence: CDR1 SEHNR, CDR2 FQNEAQ (reference sequence). Trimming stripped 3 bases from V and 5 bases from J, with 17 bases between. The CDR3 sequence is 15 residues long. The CDR3 protein is CASSFPFEGRHEQYF. The CDR3 DNA follows: TGTGCCAGCAGCTTCCCCTTTGAAGGGAGACACGAGCAGTACTTC.

Only a few counts were recorded for this clonotype. The J gene is TRBJ2-5, the V gene TRBV6-5; D unresolved. The V gene lost 0 bases and the J gene lost 0 bases, with 5 bases spanning the gap. This CDR3 comprises 14 residues. The germline V gene has CDR1 MNHEY and CDR2 SVGAGI. CDR3 DNA sequence: TGTGCCAGCAGTTACTCAGCCTACCAAGAGACCCAGTACTTC. It codes for CASSYSAYQETQYF.

The rearrangement links TRBV10-3 to TRBJ2-1; the D is unclear. The germline V gene encodes CDR1 ENHRY and CDR2 SYGVKD. The length of the CDR3 is 12 residues. V was pared by 6 bases and J by 5 bases, with 8 bases between. The CDR3 DNA reads TGTGCCATCAGGGTGGAGAACAATGAGCAGTTCTTC. Its protein is CAIRVENNEQFF.

Turning to this clonotype: A read error may produce the germline difference seen at one junction end. The chain combines TRBV7-7 with TRBJ2-3, with TRBD2 matching over 10 bases. The CDR3 is 14 residues long. CDR1 is SSHAT and CDR2 is FNYEAQ in the germline V gene (reference sequence). The CDR3 loop reads CASSLLAGVDTRYF. In nucleotides, the CDR3 is TGTGCTAGCAGCTTGCTAGCGGGAGTTGATACGCGGTATTTT.

The rearrangement links TRBV15 to TRBJ2-1; D possibly matches TRBD1 or TRBD2 (5 bases each). V shed 0 bases and J shed 4 bases, with 16 bases lying between them. CDR3 length: 17 residues. Germline V CDR1 and CDR2: LNHNV, YYDKDF (reference sequence). The CDR3 reads CATSRDRLSGPYNEQFF. The CDR3 nucleotides read TGTGCCACCAGCAGAGACCGGCTCTCGGGGCCATACAATGAGCAGTTCTTC.

The V and J genes are TRBV10-3 and TRBJ1-2; 8 bases are a match to TRBD1. The CDR3 spans 14 residues. Per germline, CDR1 ENHRY and CDR2 SYGVKD. The V segment lost 6 bases and the J segment 4 bases; nucleotides outside the gene matches: 7. This chain's CDR3 is CAIRRDRTTYGYTF. DNA of the CDR3: TGTGCCATCAGGAGGGACAGGACGACCTATGGCTACACCTTC.

The chain carries TRBV14 and TRBJ1-2; D is unresolved. Germline lookup yields CDR1 SGHDN and CDR2 FVKESK. This CDR3 comprises 12 residues. V gave up 5 bases and J gave up 6 bases, with 10 bases separating them. The CDR3 DNA sequence: TGTGCCAGCAGCAGTGGATGGAATGGCTACACCTTC. As protein: CASSSGWNGYTF.

This clonotype came up a few times. The CDR3 loop reads CSVEELADGWGEKLFF. As DNA, the CDR3 is TGCAGCGTTGAAGAGTTGGCGGACGGCTGGGGTGAGAAACTGTTTTTT. The chain uses TRBV29-1 and TRBJ1-4, with D hard to call. The germline V gene encodes CDR1 SQVTM and CDR2 ANQGSEA. The length of the CDR3 is 16 residues. V lost 0 bases and J lost 11, with 22 bases in between.

This chain links TRBV7-8 with TRBJ2-1; 8 bases are a match to TRBD2. Germline values: CDR1 SGHVS, CDR2 FQNEAQ. The CDR3 consists of 16 residues. Germline trimming cut 6 bases from V and 4 bases from J; bases unmatched to any gene: 11. The CDR3 bases are TGTGCCAGCAGTCGACCGGCGTTAGCGGGGTACAATGAGCAGTTCTTC. This codes for CASSRPALAGYNEQFF.

Here the CDR3 reads CASSFRDSYYEQYF. In DNA form, the CDR3 reads TGTGCCAGCAGTTTCCGGGACTCTTACTACGAGCAGTACTTC. This chain connects TRBV6-5 to TRBJ2-7; maybe TRBD2 (6 bases). With 4 bases removed from V and 3 bases from J, the gap between germline ends came to 13 bases. The CDR3 loop spans 14 amino acids. Germline values: CDR1 MNHEY, CDR2 SVGAGI.

This clonotype was detected only a few times. The rearrangement uses TRBV7-8 and TRBJ2-5; 10 positions match TRBD2. With V trimmed by 6 bases and J by 3 bases, 7 bases remained unmatched. Per the germline V gene, CDR1 is SGHVS and CDR2 is FQNEAQ. This CDR3 contains 15 residues. CDR3 sequence: CASSSLAGAKETQYF. CDR3 DNA sequence: TGTGCCAGCAGTTCCCTAGCGGGAGCAAAAGAGACCCAGTACTTC.

This clonotype was observed many times. V is TRBV5-1 and J is TRBJ2-7, with a possible D match to TRBD2 (6 bases). This CDR3 has 16 amino acids. The ends were cut back, 1 base at V and 4 bases at J, with 18 bases in the middle. Germline V gene sequence: CDR1 SGHRS, CDR2 YFSETQ. CDR3 in amino acids: CASSLWHGLATYEQYF. The CDR3 DNA reads TGCGCCAGCAGCTTGTGGCACGGGCTAGCGACGTACGAGCAGTACTTC.

The genes are TRBV12-3 or TRBV12-4 and TRBJ2-3; D unresolved. V was trimmed by 5 bases and J by 0 bases, leaving 12 bases between them. CDR3 length: 15 residues. CDR3 in DNA: TGTGCCAGCAGTCCCCTAGAGGCTAGCACAGATACGCAGTATTTT. It translates to CASSPLEASTDTQYF.

Many counts were recorded for this clonotype. The rearrangement links TRBV10-3 to TRBJ2-3; 8 bases are shared with TRBD1. The CDR3 sequence is 15 residues long. V lost 7 bases and J lost 2; bases outside the gene matches: 8. Germline V lookup: CDR1 ENHRY, CDR2 SYGVKD. The CDR3 DNA reads TGTGCCATCAAACCTCAGGGGGCAGTCACAGATACGCAGTATTTT. Its protein is CAIKPQGAVTDTQYF.

V is TRBV12-3 or TRBV12-4 and J is TRBJ1-5; D remains ambiguous. Trimming stripped 3 bases from V and 0 bases from J, with 9 bases between. The CDR3 covers 15 residues. The CDR3 sequence is CASSLAPYSNQPQHF. The CDR3 DNA reads TGTGCCAGCAGTTTGGCCCCCTATAGCAATCAGCCCCAGCATTTT.

The rearrangement joins TRBV29-1 to TRBJ2-1, with 8 bases aligning to TRBD1. J lost 3 bases, V lost 3 bases, and 1 base had no gene match. The CDR3 sequence is 13 residues long. Germline V gene lookup returns CDR1 SQVTM and CDR2 ANQGSEA. For the CDR3, the DNA is TGCAGCGTTGACGACAGGGGCTACAATGAGCAGTTCTTC. It translates to CSVDDRGYNEQFF.

This clonotype was seen just once. V usage is TRBV20-1 and J usage is TRBJ2-6, with D hard to call. The germline gives CDR1 DFQATT, CDR2 SNEGSKA (reference sequence). Trimming removed 3 bases from V and 6 bases from J, with 18 bases in between. This CDR3 has 16 residues. The chain's CDR3 is CSARSPGKAEANVLTF. CDR3 DNA sequence: TGCAGTGCTAGGTCCCCAGGAAAGGCTGAGGCCAACGTCCTGACTTTC.

The chain recombines TRBV6-5 with TRBJ1-1; D not resolved. The CDR3 has 15 amino acids. The germline V gene encodes CDR1 MNHEY and CDR2 SVGAGI. V gave up 7 bases and J gave up 3 bases, with 18 bases separating them. The CDR3 is CASNIDKTSDTEAFF. In nucleotides, the CDR3 is TGTGCCAGCAATATCGACAAGACGAGCGACACTGAAGCTTTCTTT.

This sequence joins TRBV7-2 and TRBJ2-5, with D possibly being TRBD2 (5 bases). The germline V gene has CDR1 SGHTA and CDR2 FQGNSA. This CDR3 contains 14 residues. Trimming cost V 1 base and J 4 bases, with 10 bases left between them. CDR3 nucleotide sequence: TGTGCCAGCAGCTTAGATTCGGGGTCAGAGACCCAGTACTTC. The encoded protein is CASSLDSGSETQYF.

The genes are TRBV25-1 and TRBJ2-4; weak D call: TRBD2 (5 bases). Trimming took off 1 base at V and 5 bases at J, with 12 bases between the two ends. The CDR3 length is 15 residues. Germline V gene data show CDR1 as MGHDK and CDR2 as SYGVNS. The CDR3 DNA follows: TGTGCCAGCAGTGAATGGGGAGCTTCGGAAAACATTCAGTACTTC. Translated, it gives CASSEWGASENIQYF.

In its sample, this clonotype was seen a few times. The chain joins TRBV10-3 to TRBJ2-1, with D uncertain. The CDR3 extends over 12 amino acids. Germline CDR1 reads ENHRY; CDR2 reads SYGVKD. V lost 7 bases and J lost 6, with 10 bases in between. The DNA of the CDR3 is TGTGCCATCACTAATACCCGCAATGAGCAGTTCTTC. It specifies CAITNTRNEQFF.